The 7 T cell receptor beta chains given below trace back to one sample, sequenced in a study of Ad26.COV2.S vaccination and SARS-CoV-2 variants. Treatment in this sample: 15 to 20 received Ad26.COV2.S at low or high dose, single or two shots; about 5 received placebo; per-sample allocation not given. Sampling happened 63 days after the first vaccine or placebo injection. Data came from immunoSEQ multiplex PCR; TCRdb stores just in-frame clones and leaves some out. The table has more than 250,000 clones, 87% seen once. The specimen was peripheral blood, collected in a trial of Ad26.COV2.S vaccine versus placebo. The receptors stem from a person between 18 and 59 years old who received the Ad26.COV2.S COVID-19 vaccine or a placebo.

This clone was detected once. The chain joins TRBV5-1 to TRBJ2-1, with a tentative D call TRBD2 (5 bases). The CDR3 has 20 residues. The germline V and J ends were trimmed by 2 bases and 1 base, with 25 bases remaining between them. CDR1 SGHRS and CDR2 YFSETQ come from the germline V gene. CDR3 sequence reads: CASSFATSQHLAVSYNEQFF. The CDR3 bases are TGCGCCAGCAGCTTCGCAACCTCCCAACACCTAGCAGTATCCTACAATGAGCAGTTCTTC.

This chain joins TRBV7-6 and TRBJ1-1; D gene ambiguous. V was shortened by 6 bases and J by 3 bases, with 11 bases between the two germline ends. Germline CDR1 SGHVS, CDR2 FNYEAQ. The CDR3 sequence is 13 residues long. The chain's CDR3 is CASREWKDTEAFF. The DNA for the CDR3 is TGTGCCAGCAGGGAGTGGAAGGACACTGAAGCTTTCTTT.

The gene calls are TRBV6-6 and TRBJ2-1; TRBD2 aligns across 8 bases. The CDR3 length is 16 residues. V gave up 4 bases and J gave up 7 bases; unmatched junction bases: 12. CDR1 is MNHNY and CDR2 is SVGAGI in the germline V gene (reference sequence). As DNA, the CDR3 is TGTGCCAGCAGTTCCGCGGGGAGCGGGAGTGAGAATGAGCAGTTCTTC. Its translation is CASSSAGSGSENEQFF.

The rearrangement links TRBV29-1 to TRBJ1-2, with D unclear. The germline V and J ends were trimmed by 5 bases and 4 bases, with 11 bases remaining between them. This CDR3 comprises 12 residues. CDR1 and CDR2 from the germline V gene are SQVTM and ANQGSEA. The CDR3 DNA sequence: TGCAGCGTTCTTCGGGGTGCCTATGGCTACACCTTC. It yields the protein CSVLRGAYGYTF.

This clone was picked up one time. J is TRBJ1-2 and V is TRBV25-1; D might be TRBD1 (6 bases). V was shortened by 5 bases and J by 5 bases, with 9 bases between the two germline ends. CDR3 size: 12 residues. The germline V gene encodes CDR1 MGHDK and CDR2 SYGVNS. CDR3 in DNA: TGTGCCAGCAGTCAACAGGGTTATGGCTACACCTTC. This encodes CASSQQGYGYTF.

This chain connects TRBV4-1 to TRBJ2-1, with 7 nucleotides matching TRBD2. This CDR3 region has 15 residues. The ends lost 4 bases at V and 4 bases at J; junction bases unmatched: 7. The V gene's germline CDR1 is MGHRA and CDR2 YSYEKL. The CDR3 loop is CASSLGTNSYNEQFF. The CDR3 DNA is TGCGCCAGCAGCCTCGGGACTAACTCATACAATGAGCAGTTCTTC.

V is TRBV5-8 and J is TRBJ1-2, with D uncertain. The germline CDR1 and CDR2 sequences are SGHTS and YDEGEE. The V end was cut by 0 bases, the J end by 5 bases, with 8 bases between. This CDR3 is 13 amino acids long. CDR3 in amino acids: CASSLVSAYGYTF. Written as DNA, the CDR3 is TGTGCCAGCAGCTTGGTCTCAGCATATGGCTACACCTTC. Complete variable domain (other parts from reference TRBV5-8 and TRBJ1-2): EAGVTQSPTHLIKTRGQQATLRCSPISGHTSVYWYQQALGLGLQFLLWYDEGEERNRGNFPPRFSGRQFPNYSSELNVNALELEDSALYLCASSLVSAYGYTFGSGTRLTVV.